Below, 28 T cell receptor beta chains from the same sample are listed, as sequenced in a study of blood T cell repertoires in COVID-19 (dated by TCRdb to 2020 to 2022). The library was obtained by the immunoSEQ multiplex PCR assay. TCRdb holds this immuneACCESS table with in-frame rearrangements only. Some clones are missing; in checked studies, unresolved V genes explain under half, and the rest has no known cause. For this sample there are about 150,000 clones; approximately 91% appear just once. In total, the top ten clones hold around 5.1% of the sample. Material for sequencing was peripheral blood. Every receptor here comes from a man between 18 and 29 years old with COVID-19, enrolled during active disease.

The chain is built from TRBV15 and TRBJ2-7; TRBD2 agrees at 8 bases. This CDR3 has 15 residues. From germline, CDR1 is LNHNV and CDR2 YYDKDF (reference sequence). V lost 5 bases and J lost 5; bases outside the gene matches: 11. CDR3 protein: CATSRTGTRAHEQYF. The CDR3 DNA reads as TGTGCCACCAGCCGAACCGGGACTAGGGCCCACGAGCAGTACTTC.

The CDR3 DNA reads TGTGCCAGCAGCTTACTCGCGGCCAGGGAAGGCTACACCTTC. This translates into CASSLLAAREGYTF. This chain connects TRBV7-9 to TRBJ1-2; tentatively, D is TRBD1 (5 bases). Trimming stripped 2 bases from V and 8 bases from J, with 15 bases between. CDR3 size: 14 residues. The germline V gene encodes CDR1 SEHNR and CDR2 FQNEAQ (reference sequence).

The V call is TRBV19, the J call TRBJ2-6, with D hard to call. Germline lookup yields CDR1 LNHDA and CDR2 SQIVND (reference sequence). CDR3 size: 15 residues. Trimming removed 6 bases from V and 0 bases from J, with 9 bases in between. DNA for the CDR3: TGTGCCAGTAGAAGCGTGGCCTCTGGGGCCAACGTCCTGACTTTC. Its protein product is CASRSVASGANVLTF.

The V call is TRBV19, the J call TRBJ2-2, with 7 bases aligning to TRBD2. CDR1 is LNHDA, CDR2 SQIVND, per germline (reference sequence). There are 15 residues in the CDR3. Trimming removed 3 bases from V and 5 bases from J; junction bases left unmatched: 6. The CDR3 reads CASSIVAGVTGELFF. In DNA, the CDR3 is TGTGCCAGTAGTATCGTGGCGGGAGTAACCGGGGAGCTGTTTTTT.

The V and J genes are TRBV27 and TRBJ1-6; a possible D gene is TRBD1 (6 bases). Germline V gene data show CDR1 as MNHEY and CDR2 as SMNVEV (reference sequence). Trimming cost V 5 bases and J 5 bases, with 16 bases left between them. The CDR3 is 16 amino acids. Here the CDR3 DNA reads TGTGCCAGCAGTCTCAGGGGTTTACTCCATAATTCACCCCTCCACTTT. Amino acid sequence: CASSLRGLLHNSPLHF.

This rearrangement joins TRBV27 to TRBJ2-2; 9 positions agree with TRBD1. With 6 bases clipped from V and 6 bases from J, the junction kept 11 bases outside the gene matches. The CDR3 sequence is 16 residues long. Germline CDR1 MNHEY, CDR2 SMNVEV (reference sequence). In nucleotides, the CDR3 is TGTGCCAGCAGCCAGACCGGGACAGGGAAATCCGGGGAGCTGTTTTTT. Encoded protein: CASSQTGTGKSGELFF.

The chain has TRBV11-2 and TRBJ2-2; 12 bases are a match to TRBD2. The CDR3 runs 16 residues. CDR1 is SGHAT and CDR2 is FQNNGV in the germline V gene. Trimming cost V 5 bases and J 5 bases; bases outside gene matches: 6. The CDR3 bases are TGTGCCAGCAGCCATCCTAGCGGGAGGGTTACCGGGGAGCTGTTTTTT. As protein: CASSHPSGRVTGELFF. Complete variable domain (other parts from reference TRBV11-2 and TRBJ2-2): EAGVAQSPRYKIIEKRQSVAFWCNPISGHATLYWYQQILGQGPKLLIQFQNNGVVDDSQLPKDRFSAERLKGVDSTLKIQPAKLEDSAVYLCASSHPSGRVTGELFFGEGSRLTVL.

This clone occurred a few times. The rearrangement joins TRBV12-3 or TRBV12-4 to TRBJ2-4; a possible D gene is TRBD2 (6 bases). V gave up 5 bases and J gave up 9 bases, with 11 bases separating them. The CDR3 extends over 12 amino acids. The CDR3 DNA sequence: TGTGCCAGCAGTCCTAGAGCGGGCATTCAGTACTTC. Translating it yields CASSPRAGIQYF.

The V call is TRBV19, the J call TRBJ2-7; 9 bases fit TRBD1. CDR1 LNHDA and CDR2 SQIVND come from the germline V gene (reference sequence). CDR3 length: 16 residues. V lost 3 bases to trimming and J lost 5 bases; unmatched junction nucleotides: 11. In DNA, the CDR3 is TGTGCCAGTAGTATGGGTCGGGACAGGGTCACGGACGAGCAGTACTTC. This codes for CASSMGRDRVTDEQYF.

The CDR3 loop reads CASSIQAGGPRTQYF. The CDR3 DNA reads as TGTGCCAGTAGTATCCAAGCGGGAGGGCCCCGTACGCAGTATTTT. The chain couples TRBV19 to TRBJ2-3; the match to TRBD2 covers 10 bases. Germline CDR1 reads LNHDA; CDR2 reads SQIVND (reference sequence). The CDR3 totals 15 residues. V lost 3 bases and J lost 8; bases outside the gene matches: 8.

CDR3 sequence reads: CASSLAELQLRNTEAFF. CDR3 in DNA: TGCGCCAGCAGCTTGGCTGAGTTGCAACTTCGGAACACTGAAGCTTTCTTT. V is TRBV5-1 and J is TRBJ1-1, with no clear D. The CDR3 has 17 residues. Germline-derived CDR1 and CDR2 are SGHRS and YFSETQ. V was pared by 0 bases and J by 1 base, with 16 bases between.

The rearrangement joins TRBV2 to TRBJ1-2; the D is unclear. The CDR3 covers 10 residues. Trimming took 6 bases from V and 6 from J, leaving 5 bases between them. In germline, CDR1 is SNHLY, CDR2 FYNNEI. This CDR3 is CASRPDGYTF. The CDR3 nucleotides are TGTGCCAGCAGGCCGGATGGCTACACCTTC.

This sequence joins TRBV7-9 and TRBJ2-7, with 10 bases matching TRBD2. V lost 8 bases to trimming and J lost 2 bases; unmatched junction nucleotides: 9. The CDR3 is 15 residues long. Germline V gives CDR1 SEHNR, CDR2 FQNEAQ (reference sequence). DNA of the CDR3: TGTGCCAGCTACGCTTGGACTAGCGGAACCTACGAGCAGTACTTC. Amino acid sequence: CASYAWTSGTYEQYF. Drawing the rest from reference TRBV7-9 and TRBJ2-7, the complete variable domain is DTGVSQNPRHKITKRGQNVTFRCDPISEHNRLYWYRQTLGQGPEFLTYFQNEAQLEKSRLLSDRFSAERPKGSFSTLEIQRTEQGDSAMYLCASYAWTSGTYEQYFGPGTRLTVT.

The J gene is TRBJ2-1, the V gene TRBV6-2 or TRBV6-3, with 8 bases fitting TRBD2. The CDR3 is 16 amino acids. V shed 4 bases and J 7 bases; nucleotides not matched to a gene: 12. Germline V gene sequence: CDR1 MNHEY, CDR2 SVGEGT. This CDR3 is CASSSPYSGALNEQFF. CDR3 sequence (DNA): TGTGCCAGCAGTTCTCCTTATAGCGGGGCATTGAATGAGCAGTTCTTC.

V is TRBV27 and J is TRBJ1-5; 7 bases fit TRBD1. This CDR3 is built from 14 residues. After removal of 5 bases from V and 6 bases from J, the junction contained 7 bases not matched to a gene. Germline V lookup: CDR1 MNHEY, CDR2 SMNVEV (reference sequence). The CDR3 sequence: CASSRTGGGQPQHF. CDR3 nucleotide sequence: TGTGCCAGCAGTCGGACAGGAGGAGGTCAGCCCCAGCATTTT.

This clone was seen a handful of times. The rearrangement links TRBV4-1 to TRBJ1-6; the D gene is possibly TRBD1 (5 bases). The germline gives CDR1 MGHRA, CDR2 YSYEKL. Trimming took off 3 bases at V and 1 base at J, with 7 bases between the two ends. The CDR3 consists of 15 residues. The CDR3 bases are TGCGCCAGCAGCCACGGGGGTTCCTATAATTCACCCCTCCACTTT. It codes for CASSHGGSYNSPLHF.

This rearrangement joins TRBV28 to TRBJ1-2, with a weak D call TRBD1 (5 bases). The CDR3 has 16 amino acids. CDR1 and CDR2 (germline): MDHEN, SYDVKM. Deletions cut 6 bases from V and 5 bases from J, with 22 bases between. CDR3 region: CASSLGMGGSRYGYTF. The DNA for the CDR3 is TGTGCCAGCAGCCTCGGTATGGGGGGGTCGAGGTATGGCTACACCTTC.

CDR3 in DNA: TGTGCCACCAGCGCCAGGGGGGAAGAGCAGTTCTTC. It yields the protein CATSARGEEQFF. This sequence joins TRBV15 and TRBJ2-1; tentative D call: TRBD1 (7 bases). Per germline, CDR1 LNHNV and CDR2 YYDKDF (reference sequence). Trimming removed 5 bases at V and 10 bases at J, with 12 bases between. This CDR3 comprises 12 residues.

V is TRBV12-3 or TRBV12-4 and J is TRBJ1-2, with no clear D. The CDR3 extends over 12 amino acids. The V and J ends lost 8 bases and 4 bases respectively, with 11 bases between them. In DNA form, the CDR3 reads TGTGCCAGCGATCGAGCGGGCTATGGCTACACCTTC. Translated: CASDRAGYGYTF.

The CDR3 coding sequence is TGCAGCGTTGAAGATGTTAACAGGGGAACCTACGAGCAGTACTTC. This sequence encodes CSVEDVNRGTYEQYF. The chain is built from TRBV29-1 and TRBJ2-7; 7 bases line up with TRBD1. Germline V gives CDR1 SQVTM, CDR2 ANQGSEA. The J segment lost 2 bases and the V segment lost 0 bases, leaving 7 bases of the junction unmatched. The CDR3 spans 15 residues.

J is TRBJ1-2 and V is TRBV7-9, with 10 bases identical to TRBD1. The germline gives CDR1 SEHNR, CDR2 FQNEAQ (reference sequence). The ends lost 8 bases at V and 6 bases at J; junction bases unmatched: 12. The CDR3 totals 15 residues. In DNA, the CDR3 is TGTGCCAGCGGCCTCAGTGGGACAGGGGACGATGGCTACACCTTC. Translation gives CASGLSGTGDDGYTF.

The gene calls are TRBV2 and TRBJ2-5; D not certain. Deletions cut 5 bases from V and 4 bases from J, with 5 bases between. This CDR3 has 11 residues. Germline-derived CDR1 and CDR2 are SNHLY and FYNNEI. As DNA, the CDR3 is TGTGCCAGCAGTCGGAGAGAGACCCAGTACTTC. As protein: CASSRRETQYF.

The chain has TRBV9 and TRBJ2-1; 12 bases are shared with TRBD1. V was clipped by 2 bases and J by 8 bases; unmatched bases: 5. The CDR3 length is 15 residues. The germline V gene encodes CDR1 SGDLS and CDR2 YYNGEE. The CDR3 is CASSVRDRGPDEQFF. In nucleotides, the CDR3 is TGTGCCAGCAGCGTCCGGGACAGGGGGCCGGATGAGCAGTTCTTC.

This clone was detected a few times. The chain recombines TRBV7-3 with TRBJ1-1; a weak D match, TRBD1 (5 bases). The V and J ends lost 5 bases and 1 base respectively, with 17 bases between them. This CDR3 is 16 amino acids long. The germline V gene has CDR1 SGHTA and CDR2 FQGTGA. The CDR3 DNA reads TGTGCCAGCAGCAAAGTCCCGGGACTGGGGAACACTGAAGCTTTCTTT. This codes for CASSKVPGLGNTEAFF. Supplemented by reference TRBV7-3 and TRBJ1-1, the full variable domain reads GAGVSQTPSNKVTEKGKYVELRCDPISGHTALYWYRQSLGQGPEFLIYFQGTGAADDSGLPNDRFFAVRPEGSVSTLKIQRTERGDSAVYLCASSKVPGLGNTEAFFGQGTRLTVV.

The V and J genes are TRBV20-1 and TRBJ1-2; a possible D gene is TRBD1 (6 bases). Trimming shortened V by 3 bases and J by 5 bases, and 16 bases separated the two germline ends. This CDR3 comprises 14 residues. Looked up from germline, CDR1 is DFQATT and CDR2 is SNEGSKA (reference sequence). The CDR3 protein is CSASPRDISYGYTF. The CDR3 DNA follows: TGCAGTGCTAGTCCCCGGGACATCAGTTATGGCTACACCTTC.

This clone was detected many times. The CDR3 sequence: CASRQGIGELGNEQFF. CDR3 nucleotides: TGTGCCAGCCGACAAGGCATCGGGGAGTTAGGCAATGAGCAGTTCTTC. This chain links TRBV28 with TRBJ2-1, with D perhaps matching TRBD2 (5 bases). Deletions cut 8 bases from V and 6 bases from J, with 23 bases between. From germline, CDR1 is MDHEN and CDR2 SYDVKM. This CDR3 has 16 amino acids. Combining the CDR3 with reference TRBV28 and TRBJ2-1 gives the whole variable domain DVKVTQSSRYLVKRTGEKVFLECVQDMDHENMFWYRQDPGLGLRLIYFSYDVKMKEKGDIPEGYSVSREKKERFSLILESASTNQTSMYLCASRQGIGELGNEQFFGPGTRLTVL.

The V and J genes are TRBV6-5 and TRBJ1-1; tentatively, D is TRBD1 (6 bases). CDR1 and CDR2 from the germline V gene are MNHEY and SVGAGI. V dropped 1 base and J dropped 4 bases, with 13 bases sitting between them. This CDR3 region has 15 residues. DNA for the CDR3: TGTGCCAGCAGTTACTTAACAGGGAGATCCACTGAAGCTTTCTTT. It encodes CASSYLTGRSTEAFF.

As to this clone: The junction differs from germline at one of its ends, possibly a read error. V gene TRBV5-6 combines with J gene TRBJ1-4; 7 nucleotides align to TRBD1. CDR3 size: 12 residues. Germline V CDR1 and CDR2: SGHDT, YYEEEE. CDR3 nucleotides: TGTGCCAGCAGCTTTCCAGGGGGAAAACTGCTTTTT. Translated: CASSFPGGKLLF.